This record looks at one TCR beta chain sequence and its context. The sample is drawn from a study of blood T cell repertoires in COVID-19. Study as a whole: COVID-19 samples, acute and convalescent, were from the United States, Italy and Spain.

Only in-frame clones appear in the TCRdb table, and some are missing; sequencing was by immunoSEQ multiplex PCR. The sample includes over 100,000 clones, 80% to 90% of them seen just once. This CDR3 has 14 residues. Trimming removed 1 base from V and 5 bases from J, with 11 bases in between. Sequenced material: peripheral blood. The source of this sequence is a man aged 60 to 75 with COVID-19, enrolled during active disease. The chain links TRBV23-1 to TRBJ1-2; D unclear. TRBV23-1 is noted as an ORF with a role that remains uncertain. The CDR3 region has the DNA TGCGCCAGCAGTCAATGGAACAGAACTTATGGCTACACCTTC. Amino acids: CASSQWNRTYGYTF.